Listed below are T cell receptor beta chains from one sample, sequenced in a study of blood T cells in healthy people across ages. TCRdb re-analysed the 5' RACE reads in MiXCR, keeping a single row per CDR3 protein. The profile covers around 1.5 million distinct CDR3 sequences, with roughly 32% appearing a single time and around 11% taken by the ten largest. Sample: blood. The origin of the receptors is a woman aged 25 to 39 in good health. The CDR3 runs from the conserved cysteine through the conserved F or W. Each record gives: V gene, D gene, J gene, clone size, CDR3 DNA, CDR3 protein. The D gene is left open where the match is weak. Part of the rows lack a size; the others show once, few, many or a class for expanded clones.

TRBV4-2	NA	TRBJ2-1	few	TGTGCCAGCAGCCACCTAGAGGGTCCTAATGAGCAGTTCTTC	CASSHLEGPNEQFF
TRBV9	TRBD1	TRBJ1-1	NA	TGTGCCAGCAGCGTAGAGGGCAGGGGGCGAACTGAAGCTTTCTTT	CASSVEGRGRTEAFF
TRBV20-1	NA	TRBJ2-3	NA	TGCAGTGCTAGTGGGGTGAAACGAGATACGCAGTATTTT	CSASGVKRDTQYF
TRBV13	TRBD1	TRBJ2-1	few	TGTGCCAGCAGCTGGGGACAGGGTCGGGACAATGAGCAGTTCTTC	CASSWGQGRDNEQFF
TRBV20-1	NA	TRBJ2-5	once	TGCAGTGCTAGTCAGAGGGGGGTCGAGGAGACCCAGTACTTC	CSASQRGVEETQYF
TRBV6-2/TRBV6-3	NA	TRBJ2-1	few	TGTGCCAGCAGCCACTCCGGGACTCGAGGGAATGAGCAGTTCTTC	CASSHSGTRGNEQFF
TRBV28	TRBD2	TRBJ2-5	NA	TGTGCCACCACCGTAGCGGGGGGCTTCCAAGAGACCCAGTACTTC	CATTVAGGFQETQYF
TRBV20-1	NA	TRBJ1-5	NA	TGCAGTGCCGAGGACGGCAACAATCAGCCCCAGCATTTT	CSAEDGNNQPQHF
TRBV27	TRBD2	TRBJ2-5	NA	TGTGCCAGCAACGCCGGGACTAGGTTGGAGACCCAGTACTTC	CASNAGTRLETQYF
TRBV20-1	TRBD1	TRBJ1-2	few	TGCAGTGCTAGGCTTCAGGGGGGCTATGGCTACACCTTC	CSARLQGGYGYTF
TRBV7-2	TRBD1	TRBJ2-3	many	TGTGCCAGCAGCTCCCGACAGGGGGCTAAAGATACGCAGTATTTT	CASSSRQGAKDTQYF
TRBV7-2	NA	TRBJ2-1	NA	TGTGCCAGCAGCTTATTGGCGGGCAGTTGGAATGAGCAGTTCTTC	CASSLLAGSWNEQFF
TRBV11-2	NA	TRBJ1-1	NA	TGTGCCAGCAGCCCCGGCGCGGGAGCGGGCACTGAAGCTTTCTTT	CASSPGAGAGTEAFF
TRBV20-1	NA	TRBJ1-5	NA	TGCAGTGGCCTGTTAGGGGAGGGCACCAATCAGCCCCAGCATTTT	CSGLLGEGTNQPQHF
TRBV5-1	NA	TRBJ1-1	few	TGCGCCAGCAGCTCCACCGGGGGAGTGAACACTGAAGCTTTCTTT	CASSSTGGVNTEAFF
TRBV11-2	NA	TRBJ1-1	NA	TGTGCCAGCAGCTTAGGGGCAGGGATCGCTGAAGCTTTCTTT	CASSLGAGIAEAFF
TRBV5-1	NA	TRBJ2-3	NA	TGCGCCAGCAGCGTCAAGACGGGAGATACGCAGTATTTT	CASSVKTGDTQYF
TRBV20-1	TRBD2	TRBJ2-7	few	TGCAGTGCTAGTCCACTAGCGGAGTACTACGAGCAGTACTTC	CSASPLAEYYEQYF
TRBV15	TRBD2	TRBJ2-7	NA	TGTGCCACCAGCAGAGGTCCCCTAGCGGGAGGGCCCAACGAGCAGTACTTC	CATSRGPLAGGPNEQYF
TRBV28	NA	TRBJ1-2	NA	TGTGCCAGCAGTGGCAGGGGAGGGGGCTACACCTTC	CASSGRGGGYTF
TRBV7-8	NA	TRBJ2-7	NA	TGTGCCAGCACCCTCATCCCGGTACGAGGCGAGCAGTACTTC	CASTLIPVRGEQYF
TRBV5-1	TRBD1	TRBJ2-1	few	TGCGCCAGCCGACTTAGGACAGGGGAAACTTACAATGAGCAGTTCTTC	CASRLRTGETYNEQFF
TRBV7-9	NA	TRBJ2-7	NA	TGTGCCAGCAGCTCCACCGGGGCGGGACTCTCCTACGAGCAGTACTTC	CASSSTGAGLSYEQYF
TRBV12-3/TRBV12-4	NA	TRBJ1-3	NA	TGTGCCAGCAGAACCGGAGGGCCGGGCGGAAACACCATATATTTT	CASRTGGPGGNTIYF
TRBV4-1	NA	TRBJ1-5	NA	TGCGCCAGCAGCCAAGAGACAGTTCAGCCCCAGCATTTT	CASSQETVQPQHF
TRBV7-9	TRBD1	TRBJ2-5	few	TGTGCCAGCAGCTTAGCCACTACGGGACAGGGGGGAAAGACCCAGTACTTC	CASSLATTGQGGKTQYF
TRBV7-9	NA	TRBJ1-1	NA	TGTGCCAGCAGCTCAGAAGGATTCACTGAAGCTTTCTTT	CASSSEGFTEAFF
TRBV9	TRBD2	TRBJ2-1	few	TGTGCCAGCAGCGTAGCCACTAGCGGGAGAGGGCATGAGCAGTTCTTC	CASSVATSGRGHEQFF
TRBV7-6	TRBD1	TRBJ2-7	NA	TGTGCCAGCAGCTTAAGGGGACAGGTGAAGCAGTACTTC	CASSLRGQVKQYF
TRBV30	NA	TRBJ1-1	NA	TGTGCCTGGAGTCCTTTCGGGGGGACTGAAGCTTTCTTT	CAWSPFGGTEAFF
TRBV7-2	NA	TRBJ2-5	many	TGTGCCAGCAGCTTCACCGGGACAACAATTCAAGAGACCCAGTACTTC	CASSFTGTTIQETQYF
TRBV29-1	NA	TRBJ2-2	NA	TGCAGCGTAGGCAAGGGCGGGGAGCTGTTTTTT	CSVGKGGELFF
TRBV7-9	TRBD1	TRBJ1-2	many	TGTGCCAGCAGCTGGACAGGGTATGGCTACACCTTC	CASSWTGYGYTF
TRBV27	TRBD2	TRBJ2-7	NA	TGTGCCAGCAGTTTAGCTTCTAGCGGGAGTGACGAGCAGTACTTC	CASSLASSGSDEQYF
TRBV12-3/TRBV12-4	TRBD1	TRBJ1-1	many	TGTGCCAGCAGAACCGGGACAGTGAACACTGAAGCTTTCTTT	CASRTGTVNTEAFF
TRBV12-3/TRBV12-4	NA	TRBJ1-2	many	TGTGCCAGCAGGTCGGACAGTAGAGCTAACTATGGCTACACCTTC	CASRSDSRANYGYTF
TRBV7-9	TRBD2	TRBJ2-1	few	TGTGCCAGCAGCTCCGGACTAGCGGGAGATCTGTTCTTC	CASSSGLAGDLFF
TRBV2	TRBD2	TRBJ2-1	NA	TGTGTCAGCAAGATAGCGGGGGGCTCCTACAATGAGCAGTTCTTC	CVSKIAGGSYNEQFF
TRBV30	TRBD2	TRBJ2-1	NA	TGTGCCTGGGCATTAGCGGGAGCTGGGTATGAGCAGTTCTTC	CAWALAGAGYEQFF
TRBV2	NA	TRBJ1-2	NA	TGTGCCAGCAGTGACCTGCAGGGGAAGTATGGCTACACCTTC	CASSDLQGKYGYTF
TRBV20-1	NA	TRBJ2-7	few	TGCAGTGCTAGAGAGGGCAGGGGAGTGTACGAGCAGTACTTC	CSAREGRGVYEQYF
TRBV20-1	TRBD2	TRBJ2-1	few	TGCAGTGCCAGTGGGACTAGCGGGGGAGGGGATTACAATGAGCAGTTCTTC	CSASGTSGGGDYNEQFF
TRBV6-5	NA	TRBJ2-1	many	TGTGCCAGTCGGACTACTAACAATGAGCAGTTCTTC	CASRTTNNEQFF
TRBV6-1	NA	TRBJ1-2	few	TGTGCCAGCAGTGAGAAGGGGGTCGCCTATGGCTACACCTTC	CASSEKGVAYGYTF
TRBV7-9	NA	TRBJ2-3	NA	TGTGCCAGCAGCTTACGGGGTTGGACAGATACGCAGTATTTT	CASSLRGWTDTQYF
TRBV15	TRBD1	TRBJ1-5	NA	TGTGCCACCAGCAAGACACAGGGGGCGATTTTCGGTGGGCAGCCCCAGCATTTT	CATSKTQGAIFGGQPQHF
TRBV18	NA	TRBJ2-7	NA	TGTGCCAGCTCGCCGCTACGGGAAGCCTACGAGCAGTACTTC	CASSPLREAYEQYF
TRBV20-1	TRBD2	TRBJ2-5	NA	TGCAGTGCTTCAGCGGGGCAAGAGACCCAGTACTTC	CSASAGQETQYF
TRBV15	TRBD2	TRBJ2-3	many	TGTGCCACCAGCAGAACAGCGGGGGGGCCAGATACGCAGTATTTT	CATSRTAGGPDTQYF
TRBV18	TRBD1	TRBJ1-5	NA	TGTGCCAGCTCACCCGCGGGACAGGCGAACAATCAGCCCCAGCATTTT	CASSPAGQANNQPQHF
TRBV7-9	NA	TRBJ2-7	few	TGTGCCAGCAGCCTGACTAGGACGGGGGACGAGCAGTACTTC	CASSLTRTGDEQYF
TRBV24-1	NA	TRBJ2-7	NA	TGTGCCACCAGTGATTTTAGGGAGGAGCAGTACTTC	CATSDFREEQYF
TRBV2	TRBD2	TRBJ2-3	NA	TGTGCCAGCAGTGAAAGGACTAGCGGGAGAATGGATACGCAGTATTTT	CASSERTSGRMDTQYF
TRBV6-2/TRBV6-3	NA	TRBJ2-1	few	TGTGCCAGCAGCCGGGCGGGACACGAGTCGTCCAATGAGCAGTTCTTC	CASSRAGHESSNEQFF